The source of this T cell receptor (beta chain) is a study of siplizumab effects on memory and regulatory T cells (dated by TCRdb to between 2019 and 2020). Context from the whole study: Across fewer than ten responder-stimulator pairs, mixed lymphocyte reactions were run in pairs, one with siplizumab at roughly 0.92 ug/mL and one without drug. The effect of the anti-CD2 antibody siplizumab on alloreactive T-cell subsets was examined in allogeneic mixed lymphocyte reactions constructed from human PBMCs. Results and caveats for the whole study, not just this receptor: Because sequences below about 10^-5 frequency were poorly captured, only a minor fraction of alloreactive clones could be mapped to unstimulated subsets. Among mappable alloreactive CD4+ clones, the Treg-derived fraction averaged 68.8% with siplizumab versus around 25% in control reactions. For roughly 80-95% of proliferating CD4+ or CD8+ clones, no naive or memory phenotype could be assigned. The suppressive function of proliferating Tregs from siplizumab cultures was not functionally confirmed. Greater diversity appeared to be present in unstimulated naive T cells than in memory T cells, and a substantial contribution to the alloresponse seemed to be made by naive cells. The cumulative frequency of alloreactive sequences that could be traced back to unstimulated CD4+ memory T cells was significantly reduced by siplizumab.

To prepare the library, the immunoSEQ multiplex PCR assay was applied. Roughly 10^5 TCR templates per sample were assayed on the deep sequencing platform. Genomic DNA extracted from sorted T cells was used for TCRbeta CDR3 sequencing. The study's processing was this. The R programming language was used for the clonal analysis of the TCRbeta CDR3 data. Unstimulated samples were compared with post-reaction CFSE-low samples to define alloreactive CD4+ and CD8+ clones. Regulatory or non-regulatory origin was assigned to alloreactive CD4+ clones by matching of sequences to sorted unstimulated Treg and non-Treg repertoires. TCRdb re-hosts the immuneACCESS table, in-frame sequences only. Its copies lack some clones; in the studies checked, an unresolved V gene accounts for under half of them, and the cause for the rest is not known. V and J calls and clone size are given by that table; D and trimming were obtained from the DNA. The sample table contains about 3,400 clones; only one count was recorded for about half of them. The ten largest account for 4.5% to 5.5% of the sample.

This clone was recorded a few times. Its antigen is not yet known. It has no much larger one-base neighbor in the sample; base qualities were not kept. The sample holds other DNA sequences that translate to the same CDR3. Cells in the mixed lymphocyte reaction were cultured together at 37 degrees C for around six days. After responder PBMCs were labelled with CFSE and stimulator PBMCs with Violet Dye, the two populations were combined at a 1:1 ratio. TCRbeta CDR3 sequencing was performed on sorted unstimulated T cells and on proliferating T cells recovered from mixed lymphocyte reactions. Fresh whole blood from some ten HLA-typed healthy donors was used as the source from which PBMCs were isolated. For TCR sequencing, responder T cells that had proliferated and were CFSE-low were FACS-sorted once the mixed lymphocyte reaction was over. Trimming takes 0 bases from V and 0 bases from J, and the germline ends sit 4 bases apart. The CDR3 measures 14 amino acids from cysteine to phenylalanine. Only CDR3 DNA remains: 42 bases, in frame from the first base. The germline V gene specifies SGHAT as CDR1 and FQNNGV as CDR2.

This clonotype was obtained from a human donor in good health; the cells came from an allogeneic mixed lymphocyte reaction. The receptor chain draws on TRBV11-2 and TRBJ2-3; too little of a D gene remains to name it. The specimen sequenced was CFSE-low (dividing) CD4+ T cells sorted from an allogeneic mixed lymphocyte reaction. The base sequence is TGTGCCAGCAGCTTAGACAGAAGCACAGATACGCAGTATTTT. This translates into CASSLDRSTDTQYF.